Listed below are T cell receptor beta chains from one sample, sequenced in a study of response to subunit inactivated influenza vaccine. TCRdb analysed the RT-PCR reads with MiXCR anew, one entry per CDR3 protein. The profile shows around 300,000 distinct CDR3 sequences, 20% to 25% of them singletons. Sample: PBMCs from blood, taken 21 months after vaccination. All receptors come from a man aged 50-75 years who received an inactivated influenza vaccine. CDR3s include the opening cysteine and the closing phenylalanine or tryptophan. The D gene is left open where the match is weak. Rows may omit the clone size; those that give it use once, few, many or a size class.

j_call,v_call,d_call,clone_size,cdr3_aa,cdr3_nt
TRBJ2-5,TRBV28,.,few,CASSRLSTASQVTQYF,TGTGCCAGCAGCCGGCTCAGTACAGCTAGTCAGGTGACCCAGTACTTC
TRBJ1-2,TRBV7-9,.,.,CASSTGPSGYGYTF,TGTGCCAGCAGCACAGGACCAAGCGGATATGGCTACACCTTC
TRBJ2-1,TRBV5-1,.,few,CASSLRDPNNEQFF,TGCGCCAGCAGCTTGAGGGACCCCAACAATGAGCAGTTCTTC
TRBJ2-3,TRBV20-1,.,few,CSASIGAGDTQYF,TGCAGTGCTAGTATCGGGGCCGGAGATACGCAGTATTTT
TRBJ2-4,TRBV18,TRBD2,.,CASSPAQGGNIQYF,TGTGCCAGCTCACCAGCGCAGGGAGGGAACATTCAGTACTTC
TRBJ2-7,TRBV7-8,.,.,CASSLRLVNSYEQYF,TGTGCCAGCAGCTTACGCCTCGTAAACTCCTACGAGCAGTACTTC
TRBJ1-1,TRBV7-9,.,few,CASSSQVVNTEAFF,TGTGCCAGCAGCTCTCAGGTGGTGAACACTGAAGCTTTCTTT
TRBJ2-5,TRBV5-1,.,.,CASSLHSGQETQYF,TGCGCCAGCAGCCTACATAGCGGCCAAGAGACCCAGTACTTC
TRBJ2-2,TRBV5-1,.,.,CASSFDRANTGELFF,TGCGCCAGCAGCTTTGACCGCGCGAACACCGGGGAGCTGTTTTTT
TRBJ1-5,TRBV28,.,many,CASTGTRNQPQHF,TGTGCCAGCACAGGGACGCGCAATCAGCCCCAGCATTTT
TRBJ1-1,TRBV4-1,.,.,CASSHLPGPSMNTEAFF,TGCGCCAGCAGCCACCTACCGGGGCCTTCCATGAACACTGAAGCTTTCTTT
TRBJ2-1,TRBV7-7,TRBD2,.,CASSARAGSSYNEQFF,TGTGCCAGCAGCGCCCGAGCGGGGAGCTCCTACAATGAGCAGTTCTTC
TRBJ1-1,TRBV12-3/TRBV12-4,.,many,CASSLGETEAFF,TGTGCCAGCAGTTTAGGGGAAACTGAAGCTTTCTTT
TRBJ2-2,TRBV29-1,TRBD1,.,CSVDDREEGGELFF,TGCAGCGTTGACGACAGGGAAGAGGGCGGGGAGCTGTTTTTT
TRBJ1-3,TRBV20-1,TRBD1,many,CSATGQGANGNTIYF,TGCAGTGCCACCGGGCAGGGGGCGAACGGAAACACCATATATTTT
TRBJ2-1,TRBV11-1,TRBD2,.,CASSLPFVVAGTYNEQFF,TGTGCCAGCAGCTTACCTTTTGTTGTAGCGGGTACCTACAATGAGCAGTTCTTC
TRBJ1-1,TRBV2,TRBD1,few,CASRLQGVTTEAFF,TGTGCCAGCAGGTTGCAGGGGGTGACCACTGAAGCTTTCTTT
TRBJ2-2,TRBV3-1,.,.,CASSQGRGSTGELFF,TGTGCCAGCAGCCAAGGGAGGGGCTCCACCGGGGAGCTGTTTTTT
TRBJ1-2,TRBV3-1,.,.,CASSTNRHGYTF,TGTGCCAGCAGCACCAACAGGCATGGCTACACCTTC
TRBJ1-5,TRBV20-1,.,.,CSARDQGNQPQHF,TGCAGTGCTAGAGATCAGGGCAATCAGCCCCAGCATTTT
TRBJ1-5,TRBV10-3,TRBD1,few,CAISGQGDQPQHF,TGTGCCATCAGTGGACAGGGGGATCAGCCCCAGCATTTT
TRBJ2-5,TRBV12-3/TRBV12-4,.,few,CASRPLGPAETQYF,TGTGCCAGCAGGCCTTTGGGGCCCGCGGAGACCCAGTACTTC
TRBJ2-7,TRBV12-3/TRBV12-4,.,.,CASSRGNEQYF,TGTGCCAGCAGTCGAGGCAACGAGCAGTACTTC
TRBJ2-2,TRBV7-2,.,.,CASSQLGMNTGELFF,TGTGCCAGCAGCCAGCTCGGGATGAACACCGGGGAGCTGTTTTTT
TRBJ2-3,TRBV9,TRBD2,.,CASSDIAGRSTDTQYF,TGTGCCAGCAGCGATATAGCGGGCAGGAGCACAGATACGCAGTATTTT
TRBJ2-5,TRBV4-3,.,.,CASSQVGQQETQYF,TGCGCCAGCAGCCAAGTCGGTCAGCAAGAGACCCAGTACTTC
TRBJ2-4,TRBV20-1,.,.,CSAREQGSGLLSGAKNIQYF,TGCAGTGCTAGAGAGCAGGGTTCGGGACTCCTATCTGGGGCCAAAAACATTCAGTACTTC
TRBJ1-5,TRBV6-1,.,many,CASSEAITSYRGNQPQHF,TGTGCCAGCAGTGAAGCGATAACTTCTTACAGGGGCAATCAGCCCCAGCATTTT
TRBJ1-2,TRBV5-1,.,.,CASSFQPDYGYTF,TGCGCCAGCAGCTTCCAACCTGACTATGGCTACACCTTC
TRBJ1-6,TRBV4-3,TRBD1,many,CASSHLPGQGRNSPLHF,TGCGCCAGCAGCCATCTCCCGGGACAGGGGCGAAATTCACCCCTCCACTTT
TRBJ2-1,TRBV25-1,TRBD1,.,CASSTTGRYNEQFF,TGTGCCAGCAGCACGACAGGGCGATACAATGAGCAGTTCTTC
TRBJ1-3,TRBV7-2,.,.,CASSPGTGRNTIYF,TGTGCCAGCAGCCCCGGCACAGGGAGAAACACCATATATTTT
TRBJ2-3,TRBV10-2,TRBD1,few,CASSDRGSADTQYF,TGCGCCAGCAGTGACAGGGGGTCGGCAGATACGCAGTATTTT
TRBJ1-4,TRBV28,TRBD1,.,CASSLWDRRINEKLFF,TGTGCCAGCAGTTTGTGGGACAGGCGCATTAATGAAAAACTGTTTTTT
TRBJ1-4,TRBV20-1,.,.,CSARASQGEGKLFF,TGCAGTGCTAGAGCGAGTCAGGGTGAAGGAAAACTGTTTTTT
TRBJ2-7,TRBV28,.,.,CATEPGTYEQYF,TGTGCCACCGAACCCGGGACTTACGAGCAGTACTTC
TRBJ1-1,TRBV7-6,TRBD1,.,CASSLDRGVYTEAFF,TGTGCCAGCAGCTTAGACAGGGGGGTGTACACTGAAGCTTTCTTT
TRBJ1-3,TRBV18,.,.,CASSPISSGTPRSGNTIYF,TGTGCCAGCTCACCCATTTCTTCCGGGACACCACGCTCTGGAAACACCATATATTTT
TRBJ1-5,TRBV3-1,TRBD1,.,CASSPLGGGRPQHF,TGTGCCAGCAGCCCATTAGGGGGCGGAAGGCCCCAGCATTTT
TRBJ1-1,TRBV15,.,few,CATSRARDTNTEAFF,TGTGCCACCAGCAGGGCCCGGGACACGAACACTGAAGCTTTCTTT
TRBJ2-5,TRBV11-2,.,.,CASSLSQGETQYF,TGTGCCAGCAGCTTATCGCAGGGAGAGACCCAGTACTTC
TRBJ2-5,TRBV10-3,TRBD1,few,CAISTGARNGPETQYF,TGTGCCATCAGTACAGGGGCTCGAAACGGGCCAGAGACCCAGTACTTC
TRBJ2-3,TRBV10-3,TRBD2,few,CAISGSGGARTDTQYF,TGTGCCATCAGTGGTAGCGGGGGGGCCCGCACAGATACGCAGTATTTT
TRBJ2-1,TRBV20-1,TRBD1,.,CSARGQGAGASYNEQFF,TGCAGTGCGAGAGGACAGGGGGCAGGGGCCTCCTACAATGAGCAGTTCTTC
TRBJ2-3,TRBV10-3,TRBD1,.,CAIGTGGQADTQYF,TGTGCCATTGGGACAGGGGGGCAAGCAGATACGCAGTATTTT
TRBJ1-2,TRBV28,.,.,CASSSFLGVYGYTF,TGTGCCAGCAGCTCATTTTTAGGGGTTTACGGCTACACCTTC
TRBJ1-4,TRBV30,.,.,CAWSQRGRSNEKLFF,TGTGCCTGGAGTCAAAGGGGCAGGTCTAATGAAAAACTGTTTTTT
TRBJ1-5,TRBV7-9,.,.,CASSLEGTRNQPQHF,TGTGCCAGCAGCTTAGAGGGGACAAGAAATCAGCCCCAGCATTTT
TRBJ2-1,TRBV6-1,TRBD2,few,CASKQSGGHEQFF,TGTGCCAGCAAGCAGAGCGGGGGGCATGAGCAGTTCTTC
TRBJ1-2,TRBV7-9,.,few,CASSLLAGWDGYTF,TGTGCCAGCAGCTTACTGGCAGGGTGGGATGGCTACACCTTC
TRBJ2-2,TRBV28,.,few,CASTGSNTGELFF,TGTGCCAGCACCGGGTCGAACACCGGGGAGCTGTTTTTT
TRBJ2-1,TRBV5-1,.,.,CASSLVAVYNEQFF,TGCGCCAGCAGCTTGGTGGCTGTCTACAATGAGCAGTTCTTC